This T cell receptor beta chain was identified in a study of blood T cells in healthy people across ages. Primers used in a second PCR of about 6 to 11 cycles were a sample-barcoded 5' primer and a J-beta primer mix. MiXCR, applied by TCRdb to the 5' RACE reads, yields one record per CDR3 protein. This sample yields approximately 730,000 distinct CDR3 sequences, of which 53% are seen a single time; about 42% belongs to the top ten. This clonotype was detected a few times. Trimming removed 5 bases at V and 4 bases at J, with 17 bases between. Looked up from germline, CDR1 is SGHTA and CDR2 is FQGTGA. The CDR3 consists of 15 residues.

This receptor was identified in an older man in good health. The sequenced sample was blood. The V and J genes are TRBV7-3 and TRBJ1-2; D ambiguous. CDR3 nucleotides: TGTGCCAGCAGCCCCCGCCCCAACTCTGCCTATGGCTACACCTTC. It codes for CASSPRPNSAYGYTF.